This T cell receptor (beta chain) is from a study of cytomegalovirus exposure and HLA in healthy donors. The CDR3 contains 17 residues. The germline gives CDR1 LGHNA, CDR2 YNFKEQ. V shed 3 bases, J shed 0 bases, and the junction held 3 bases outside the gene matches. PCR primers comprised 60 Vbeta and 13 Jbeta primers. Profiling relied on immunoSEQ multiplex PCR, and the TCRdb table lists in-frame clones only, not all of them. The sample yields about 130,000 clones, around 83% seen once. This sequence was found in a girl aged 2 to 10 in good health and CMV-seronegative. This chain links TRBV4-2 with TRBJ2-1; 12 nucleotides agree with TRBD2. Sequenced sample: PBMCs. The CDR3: CASSQTSGGISYNEQFF. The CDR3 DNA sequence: TGTGCCAGCAGCCAGACTAGCGGGGGTATCTCCTACAATGAGCAGTTCTTC.